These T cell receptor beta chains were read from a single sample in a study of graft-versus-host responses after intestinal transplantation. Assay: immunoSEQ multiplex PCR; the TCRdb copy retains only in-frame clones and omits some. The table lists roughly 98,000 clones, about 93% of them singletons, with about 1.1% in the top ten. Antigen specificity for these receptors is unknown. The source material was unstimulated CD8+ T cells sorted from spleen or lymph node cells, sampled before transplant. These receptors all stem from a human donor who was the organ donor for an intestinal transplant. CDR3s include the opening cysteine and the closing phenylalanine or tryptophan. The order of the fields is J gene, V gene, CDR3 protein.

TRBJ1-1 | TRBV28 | CASSTGARGTEAFF
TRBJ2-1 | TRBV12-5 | CASGPGDSHLDEQFF
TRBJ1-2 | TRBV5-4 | CASSKLGQGAYGYTF
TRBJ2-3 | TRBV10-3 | CAISGAQRSSRGNTQYF
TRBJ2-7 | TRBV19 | CASSWTGQSYEQYF
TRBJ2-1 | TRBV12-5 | CARSSGTNEQFF
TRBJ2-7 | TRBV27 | CASSFGRQGTYEQYF
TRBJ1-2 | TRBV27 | CASSVSLANYGYTF
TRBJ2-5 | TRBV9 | CASSVGTSGAAETQYF
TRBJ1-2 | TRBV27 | CASRDGGALNYGYTF
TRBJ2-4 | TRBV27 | CASSLSREWDIQYF
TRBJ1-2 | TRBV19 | CASSIDGQTYGYTF
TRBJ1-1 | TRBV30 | CAWSVPRQGRTEAFF
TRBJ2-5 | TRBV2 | CASTEPVAGETQYF
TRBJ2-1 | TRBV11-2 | CASSIGGTPPLDEQFF
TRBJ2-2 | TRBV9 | CASSAFTGELFF
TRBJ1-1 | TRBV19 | CASNPTGNTEAFF
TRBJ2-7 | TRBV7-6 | CASSLADREGEQYF
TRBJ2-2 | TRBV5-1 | CASSLSGELFF
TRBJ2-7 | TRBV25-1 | CASSEIEGAVGEQYF
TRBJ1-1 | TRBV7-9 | CASSVGGGWDFF
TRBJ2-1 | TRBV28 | CASSHLTSIEQFF
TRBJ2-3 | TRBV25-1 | CASSEYDSGRGTDTQYF
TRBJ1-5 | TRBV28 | CASSTANSNQPQHF
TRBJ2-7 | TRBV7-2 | CASSLGLVTGGYEQYF
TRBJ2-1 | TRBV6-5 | CASGTSGSNEQFF
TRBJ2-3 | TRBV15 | CATSIVRGRDSDTQYF
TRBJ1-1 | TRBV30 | CAGLGVLANTEAFF
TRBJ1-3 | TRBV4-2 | CASSQDVLGDSSGNTIYF
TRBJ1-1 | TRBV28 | CASSSAGAFNTEAFF
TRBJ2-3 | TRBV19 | CASSTPLGLAGGTDTQYF
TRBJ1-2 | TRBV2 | CASSLGGGGYTF
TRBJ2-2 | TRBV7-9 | CASSSPGGNTGELFF
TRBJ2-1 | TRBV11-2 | CASSFPSGGAFINEQFF
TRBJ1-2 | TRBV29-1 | CSGTTGGYGYTF
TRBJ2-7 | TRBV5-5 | CASTWEDSGREQYF
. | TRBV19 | CASSIGTDYEQYF
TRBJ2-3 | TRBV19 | CASSIQAGVTDTQYF
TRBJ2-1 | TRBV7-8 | CASSFAGAGGSGLNEQFF
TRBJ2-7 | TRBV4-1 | CASSPWRGEQYF
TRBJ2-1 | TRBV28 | CASLTGILGNEQFF
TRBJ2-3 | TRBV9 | CASSVASTSSVTDTQYF
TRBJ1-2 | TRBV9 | CASSPQTSGVEGYTF
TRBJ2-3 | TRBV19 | CASMTGESTDTQYF
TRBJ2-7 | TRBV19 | CASSTTRGSEQYF
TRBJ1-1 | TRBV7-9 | CASSGGNTEAFF
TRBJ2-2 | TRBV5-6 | CASSLILGRSGELFF